This TCR beta chain is drawn from a study of vaccination and CD4 T cells after COVID-19. About the research overall: The stimulating agents, overlapping spike peptides, came from SARS-CoV-2, HCoV-NL63, HCoV-OC43 and HCoV-229E. Whole-study results and caveats: For SARS-CoV-2-reactive clonotypes, the median went from roughly 19 to 38, a nonsignificant increase.

Trimming left V 4 bases short and J 2 bases short, with 16 bases between. Germline loops: CDR1 SGHRS, CDR2 YFSETQ. The CDR3 totals 15 residues. Cultured CD4+ T-cell DNA underwent Oncomine TCR Beta short-read sequencing. The genomic DNA was obtained from cultured CD4+ T cells by extraction with the QIAamp micro DNA kit. Each CDR3 protein is one row after TCRdb ran MiXCR on the PCR reads. Here the sample spans just under 20,000 distinct CDR3 sequences, more than 45% being singletons. Notes on this clonotype: Its antigen is unknown.

Documented treatment: roughly nine-day PBMC culture with coronavirus spike peptide pools or control peptides (ViraFEST assay). The source of this sequence is a human donor who had recovered from COVID-19. The source material was CD4+ T cells from blood, cultured in vitro, sampled before SARS-CoV-2 vaccination. The chain recombines TRBV5-1 with TRBJ2-7, with D possibly TRBD1 on 5 matching bases. The CDR3 loop reads CASSRGQGSAYEQYF. For the CDR3, the DNA is TGCGCCAGCAGCAGGGGTCAGGGATCGGCCTACGAGCAGTACTTC.